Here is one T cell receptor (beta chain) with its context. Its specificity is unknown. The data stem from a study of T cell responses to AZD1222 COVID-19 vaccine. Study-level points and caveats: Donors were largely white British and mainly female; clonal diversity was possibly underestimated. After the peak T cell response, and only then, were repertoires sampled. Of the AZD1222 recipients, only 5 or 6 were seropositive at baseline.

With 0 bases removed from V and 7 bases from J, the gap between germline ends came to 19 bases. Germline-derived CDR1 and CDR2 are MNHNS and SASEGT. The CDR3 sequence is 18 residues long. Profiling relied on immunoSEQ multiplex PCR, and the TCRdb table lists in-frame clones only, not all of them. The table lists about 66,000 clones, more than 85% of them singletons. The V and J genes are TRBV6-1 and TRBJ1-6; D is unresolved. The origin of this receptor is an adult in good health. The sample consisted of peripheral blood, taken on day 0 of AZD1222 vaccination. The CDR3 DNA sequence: TGTGCCAGCAGTGAAGCGCAAAGGTGGACGGACCTGAATTCACCCCTCCACTTT. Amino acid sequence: CASSEAQRWTDLNSPLHF.